These 2 T cell receptor beta chains were sequenced from one sample in a study of blood T cells in healthy people across ages. A second PCR, run for roughly 7 to 12 cycles, used a sample-barcoded 5' primer plus a J-beta primer mix. TCRdb passed the 5' RACE reads through MiXCR, listing each CDR3 protein once. The profile covers about 670,000 distinct CDR3 sequences, with around 41% appearing a single time and 30% taken by the ten largest. Sequencing was carried out using blood. Receptors originate from a man older than 75 in good health.

This clonotype has more than one count but fewer than ten. This sequence joins TRBV15 and TRBJ1-5; D not certain. V lost 7 bases and J lost 10, with 20 bases in between. The germline V gene has CDR1 LNHNV and CDR2 YYDKDF (reference sequence). This CDR3 comprises 14 residues. The CDR3 loop reads CATTPEVGVPPQHF. Here the CDR3 DNA reads TGTGCCACCACCCCAGAGGTCGGGGTACCCCCCCAGCATTTT.

This clonotype has only one observation. V is TRBV7-2 and J is TRBJ2-7; D ambiguous. Germline V gene data show CDR1 as SGHTA and CDR2 as FQGNSA. V was cut by 7 bases and J by 3 bases, with 19 bases left in between. This CDR3 spans 15 amino acids. The CDR3 DNA follows: TGTGCCAGCACCGTACGCACGGAAACCTTCTACGAGCAGTACTTC. Its translation is CASTVRTETFYEQYF.